This T cell receptor (beta chain) was identified in a study of T cell repertoires in cytomegalovirus infection (dated by TCRdb to between 2017 and 2020). Turning to the overall study: Because public TCR beta signatures pointed to carriage of CMV infection together with the matching HLA type, the HLA type of each donor mattered for the analysis.

Compared with germline, V lacks 4 bases and J lacks 6 bases; bases without a gene match: 3. Via the germline V gene, CDR1 is SQVTM and CDR2 ANQGSEA. The CDR3, cysteine through phenylalanine, is 11 amino acids long. Only CDR3 DNA is held: 33 bases, read in frame from base 1. On the study overall, not on this receptor specifically: In the ex vivo response, HLA-C-restricted CMV-specific TCR beta clonotypes were dominant, and in two of eight donors the single most frequent clonotype came from this HLA-C-restricted group. Carriers of CMV infection plus the relevant HLA type were discriminated by the cumulative frequency of public TCR beta family members in the study cohort and in an independent approximately 360-donor cohort.

This clonotype was detected a few times. This receptor's antigen is unknown. Base qualities are missing; no much larger clone stands one base away. Data came from an Illumina HiSeq 1500. TCRdb ran its own pipeline on the public reads, namely fastp trimming at Q25 and MiXCR clone calling, and kept in-frame beta chains. Entries that share a CDR3 protein sequence are merged under the most common genes and DNA. This sample lists about 680,000 distinct CDR3 sequences; more than 20% were detected once. The ten most abundant clones make up 7.5% to 9% of the sample. The clonotype was recovered from a human donor in good health (CMV status not recorded). Some clones in this sample may be carry-over from other donors' samples. The sequence is built from TRBV29-1 and TRBJ2-7, with 7 junctional bases fitting TRBD1. The sample comprised CD8+ T cells from PBMCs. The nucleotide sequence is given as TGCAGCGTTGGGACAGGCCCCGAGCAGTACTTC. Protein translation: CSVGTGPEQYF.